The clone carrying this TCR beta chain has a single count. Enrolled during active infection, Seattle patients were then followed longitudinally. This specimen belongs to a study of blood T cell repertoires in COVID-19. Background on the study: COVID-19 samples collected from the United States, Italy and Spain covered acute and convalescent phases. Nucleic acid was either cDNA or gDNA, and it came from T cells, B-cell-depleted T cells, or PBMCs.

Trimming shortened V by 4 bases and J by 5 bases, and 12 bases separated the two germline ends. The CDR3 extends over 14 amino acids. Germline V gene sequence: CDR1 SGHTA, CDR2 FQGNSA. Original processing methods: Reference gene primer amplification gave estimated nucleated cell counts. Here immunoSEQ multiplex PCR was the method, and the copy in TCRdb shows in-frame clones only, minus some. V, J and clone size derive from that table, while D and trimming were established from the DNA sequence. The sample carries a few hundred thousand clones, 75% to 95% recorded once. The clonotype comes from a person between 18 and 30 years old with COVID-19, enrolled during active disease. Material: peripheral blood. The V and J genes are TRBV7-2 and TRBJ1-5; perhaps TRBD1 as D (5 bases). CDR3 protein: CASSSGGGYQPQHF. The CDR3, as DNA: TGTGCCAGCAGCTCTGGGGGGGGGTATCAGCCCCAGCATTTT.